The 20 T cell receptor beta chains presented below share a single source sample, sequenced in a study of identical twins. TCRdb called the 5' RACE reads again in MiXCR, with one record for every CDR3 protein. Among 650,000 to 750,000 distinct CDR3 sequences listed, 21% were seen once. The sample also formed part of further work on T cells expressing NK-cell markers.

The specimen was PBMCs. Source of these receptors: a woman between 18 and 29 years old in good health.

This chain connects TRBV27 to TRBJ2-7, with TRBD2 matching 7 bases. Germline V gene sequence: CDR1 MNHEY, CDR2 SMNVEV (reference sequence). J gave up 2 bases and V 5 bases, and 6 bases lay outside the gene matches. This CDR3 region has 14 residues. The CDR3 bases are TGTGCCAGCAGTCAGCACGGGGGGACCTACGAGCAGTACTTC. Translated: CASSQHGGTYEQYF.

This chain links TRBV10-3 with TRBJ2-3; D is unclear. CDR1 ENHRY and CDR2 SYGVKD come from the germline V gene. The CDR3 runs to 12 residues. Trimming left V 6 bases short and J 6 bases short, with 10 bases between. CDR3 bases: TGTGCCATCAGGGGAAACTTCGATACGCAGTATTTT. Its protein product is CAIRGNFDTQYF.

This chain uses TRBV4-3 with TRBJ2-1, with 11 bases that match TRBD2. The CDR3 has 18 amino acids. Germline V gene data show CDR1 as LGHNA and CDR2 as YSLEER. Trimming cost V 2 bases and J 1 base; bases outside gene matches: 7. CDR3 nucleotide sequence: TGCGCCAGCAGCCAACTACAACTAGCGGGAGATTCCTACAATGAGCAGTTCTTC. It specifies CASSQLQLAGDSYNEQFF.

V gene TRBV7-9 combines with J gene TRBJ2-1, with TRBD1 matching 9 bases. V lost 3 bases and J lost 9; bases outside the gene matches: 6. This CDR3 is built from 14 residues. The germline gives CDR1 SEHNR, CDR2 FQNEAQ (reference sequence). DNA of the CDR3: TGTGCCAGCAGCTTCGGGACAGGGAAGAGTGAGCAGTTCTTC. The encoded protein is CASSFGTGKSEQFF.

This clonotype came up many times. The junction shows a germline mismatch at one end, possibly a read error. The genes are TRBV3-1 and TRBJ1-3; 7 bases align to TRBD1. In germline, CDR1 is LGHDT, CDR2 YNNKEL (reference sequence). CDR3 size: 14 residues. DNA of the CDR3: TGTGCCAGCGGCCAGACAGGGCCCGGAAACACCATATATTTT. This gives the protein CASGQTGPGNTIYF.

The chain couples TRBV29-1 to TRBJ2-7; 7 nucleotides match TRBD2. The CDR3 sequence is 14 residues long. V dropped 0 bases and J dropped 4; count of bases not matched to a gene: 6. Germline loops: CDR1 SQVTM, CDR2 ANQGSEA. The chain's CDR3 is CSVEDRGREYEQYF. CDR3 sequence (DNA): TGCAGCGTTGAAGACCGTGGGAGGGAGTACGAGCAGTACTTC.

Many counts were recorded for this clonotype. The chain is built from TRBV5-1 and TRBJ2-3, with TRBD2 matching 9 bases. V gave up 7 bases and J gave up 5 bases; unmatched junction bases: 5. The V gene's germline CDR1 is SGHRS and CDR2 YFSETQ. The CDR3 loop spans 13 amino acids. CDR3: CASGDSGRDTQYF. CDR3 in DNA: TGCGCCAGCGGGGATAGCGGGAGAGATACGCAGTATTTT.

This clonotype was seen a few times. J is TRBJ2-7 and V is TRBV12-3 or TRBV12-4; 7 bases agree with TRBD2. This CDR3 spans 14 amino acids. V lost 7 bases to trimming and J lost 4 bases; unmatched junction nucleotides: 10. CDR3 sequence: CASTSWTRGYEQYF. CDR3 nucleotides: TGTGCCAGCACATCATGGACTAGAGGTTACGAGCAGTACTTC.

This sequence joins TRBV10-2 and TRBJ2-3; D perhaps matches TRBD2 (6 bases). Trimming pared 11 bases from V and 4 bases from J, leaving 19 bases between. This CDR3 has 14 residues. From germline, CDR1 is WSHSY and CDR2 SAAADI. The CDR3 here is CAVLGGPAPDTQYF. DNA of the CDR3: TGCGCCGTCCTCGGGGGACCTGCCCCAGATACGCAGTATTTT.

The genes are TRBV30 and TRBJ1-2, with a tentative D call TRBD1 (6 bases). The V and J ends lost 7 bases and 5 bases respectively, with 20 bases between them. Germline assignment: CDR1 GTSNPN and CDR2 SVGIG (reference sequence). The CDR3 is 14 amino acids. CDR3 nucleotides: TGTGCCTTGACCGCGGGACAAGGAGCGTATGGCTACACCTTC. Its translation is CALTAGQGAYGYTF.

The chain couples TRBV20-1 to TRBJ2-5, with D possibly called TRBD1 or TRBD2 (5 bases each). Germline values: CDR1 DFQATT, CDR2 SNEGSKA (reference sequence). The V gene lost 4 bases and the J gene lost 4 bases, with 16 bases spanning the gap. The CDR3 totals 14 residues. The CDR3: CSANNAPGRETQYF. The CDR3 bases are TGCAGTGCTAACAACGCCCCGGGACGAGAGACCCAGTACTTC.

This clonotype came up many times. This chain links TRBV29-1 with TRBJ2-2, with D possibly TRBD1 on 5 matching bases. The V and J ends lost 3 bases and 2 bases respectively, with 10 bases between them. CDR3 length: 14 amino acids. The germline gives CDR1 SQVTM, CDR2 ANQGSEA. The CDR3 loop is CSVETDTNTGELFF. The CDR3 nucleotides are TGCAGCGTTGAGACAGATACAAACACCGGGGAGCTGTTTTTT.

This clonotype showed up just a few times. This chain links TRBV20-1 with TRBJ2-3; D unclear. Trimming stripped 7 bases from V and 8 bases from J, with 13 bases between. This CDR3 is 11 amino acids long. CDR1 and CDR2 (germline): DFQATT, SNEGSKA (reference sequence). The CDR3 is CSVTSGGTQYF. CDR3 DNA sequence: TGCAGTGTCACTTCCGGTGGTACGCAGTATTTT.

V gene TRBV5-1 combines with J gene TRBJ1-3; unclear D gene. CDR1 SGHRS and CDR2 YFSETQ come from the germline V gene. The CDR3 totals 14 residues. The ends were cut back, 4 bases at V and 0 bases at J, with 8 bases in the middle. Here the CDR3 reads CASSPTDSGNTIYF. In nucleotides, the CDR3 is TGCGCCAGCAGCCCGACGGACTCTGGAAACACCATATATTTT.

In this sample, this clonotype turned up many times. This chain joins TRBV6-5 and TRBJ2-5; unclear D gene. Trimming took 0 bases from V and 4 from J, leaving 12 bases between them. Germline CDR1 MNHEY, CDR2 SVGAGI. The CDR3 runs to 15 residues. CDR3 in DNA: TGTGCCAGCAGTTACTCGAGGAGTGTGGGAGAGACCCAGTACTTC. Encoded protein: CASSYSRSVGETQYF.

This clonotype was recorded a few times. The chain carries TRBV5-5 and TRBJ2-3; D uncertain. The CDR3 has 13 residues. CDR1 is SGHKS and CDR2 is YYEKEE in the germline V gene (reference sequence). V lost 6 bases and J 3 bases, leaving 11 bases between the germline ends. The CDR3 region has the DNA TGTGCCAGCACCCGAATACCAACAGATACGCAGTATTTT. It encodes CASTRIPTDTQYF.

The chain combines TRBV5-1 with TRBJ2-5; a weak D match, TRBD1 (7 bases). Trimming took off 0 bases at V and 0 bases at J, with 12 bases between the two ends. CDR3 length: 16 residues. CDR1 is SGHRS, CDR2 YFSETQ, per germline. CDR3 in amino acids: CASSLASGGYQETQYF. CDR3 sequence (DNA): TGCGCCAGCAGCTTGGCCTCAGGGGGGTACCAAGAGACCCAGTACTTC.

This clonotype was detected only a few times. The CDR3 DNA sequence: TGTGCCAGCAGTTCTACTAGGGACGAGCAGTACTTC. This translates into CASSSTRDEQYF. The chain links TRBV12-3 or TRBV12-4 to TRBJ2-7; TRBD2 might be the D (5 bases). V was clipped by 4 bases and J by 5 bases, with 9 bases between them. This CDR3 spans 12 amino acids.

Many counts were recorded for this clonotype. V and J are TRBV20-1 and TRBJ2-1; D may be TRBD1 (6 bases). The germline V gene encodes CDR1 DFQATT and CDR2 SNEGSKA (reference sequence). V was trimmed by 5 bases and J by 5 bases, leaving 16 bases between them. The CDR3 contains 14 residues. The CDR3 loop reads CSAPGLRTDNEQFF. CDR3 coding DNA: TGCAGTGCTCCGGGCCTGAGGACAGACAATGAGCAGTTCTTC.

This clonotype was seen many times. The chain couples TRBV12-3 or TRBV12-4 to TRBJ1-1; no firm D call. The V end lost 7 bases, the J end lost 0 bases, and 9 bases lay between the germline ends. CDR3 size: 13 residues. Here the CDR3 reads CASTPTLNTEAFF. The CDR3 region has the DNA TGTGCCAGCACCCCGACACTGAACACTGAAGCTTTCTTT.